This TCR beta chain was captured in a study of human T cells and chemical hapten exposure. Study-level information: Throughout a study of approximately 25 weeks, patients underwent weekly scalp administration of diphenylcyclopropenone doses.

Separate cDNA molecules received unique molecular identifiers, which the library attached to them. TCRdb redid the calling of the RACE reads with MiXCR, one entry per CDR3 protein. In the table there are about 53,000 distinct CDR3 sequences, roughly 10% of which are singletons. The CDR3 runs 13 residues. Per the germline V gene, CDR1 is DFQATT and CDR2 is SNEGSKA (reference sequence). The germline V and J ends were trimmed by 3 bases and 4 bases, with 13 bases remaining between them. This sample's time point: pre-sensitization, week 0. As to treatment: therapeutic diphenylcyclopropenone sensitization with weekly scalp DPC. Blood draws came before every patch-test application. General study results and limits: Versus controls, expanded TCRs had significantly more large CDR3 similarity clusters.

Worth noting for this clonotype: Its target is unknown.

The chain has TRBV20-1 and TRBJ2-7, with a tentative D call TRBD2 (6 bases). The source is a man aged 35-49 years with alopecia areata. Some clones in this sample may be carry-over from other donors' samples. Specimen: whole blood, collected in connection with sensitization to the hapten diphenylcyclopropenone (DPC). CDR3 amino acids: CSASPRDLYEQYF. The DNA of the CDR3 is TGCAGTGCTAGTCCGAGGGACTTGTACGAGCAGTACTTC.